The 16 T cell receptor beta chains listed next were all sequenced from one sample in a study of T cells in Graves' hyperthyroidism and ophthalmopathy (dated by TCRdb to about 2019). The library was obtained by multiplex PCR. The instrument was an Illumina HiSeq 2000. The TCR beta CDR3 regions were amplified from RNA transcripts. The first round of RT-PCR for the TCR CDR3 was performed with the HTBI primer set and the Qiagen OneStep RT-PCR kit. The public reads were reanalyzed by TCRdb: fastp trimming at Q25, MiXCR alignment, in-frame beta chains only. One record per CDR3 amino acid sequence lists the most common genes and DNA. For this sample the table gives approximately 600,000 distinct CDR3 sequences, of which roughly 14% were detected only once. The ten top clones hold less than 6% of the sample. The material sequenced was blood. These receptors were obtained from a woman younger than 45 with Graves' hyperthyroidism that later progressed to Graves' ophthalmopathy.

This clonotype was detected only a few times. The CDR3 DNA sequence: TGTGCCAGCAGCTTAGTCGGGGACATTCAGTACTTC. Protein product: CASSLVGDIQYF. J is TRBJ2-4 and V is TRBV7-9; possible D gene TRBD2, 5 bases. This CDR3 comprises 12 residues. The germline V gene encodes CDR1 SEHNR and CDR2 FQNEAQ (reference sequence). Trimming took off 1 base at V and 8 bases at J, with 6 bases between the two ends.

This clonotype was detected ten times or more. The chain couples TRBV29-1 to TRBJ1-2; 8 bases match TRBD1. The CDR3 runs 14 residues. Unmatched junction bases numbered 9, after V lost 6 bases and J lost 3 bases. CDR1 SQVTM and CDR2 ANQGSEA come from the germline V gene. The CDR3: CSVNSGQGDYGYTF. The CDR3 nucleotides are TGCAGCGTCAACTCCGGACAGGGCGACTATGGCTACACCTTC.

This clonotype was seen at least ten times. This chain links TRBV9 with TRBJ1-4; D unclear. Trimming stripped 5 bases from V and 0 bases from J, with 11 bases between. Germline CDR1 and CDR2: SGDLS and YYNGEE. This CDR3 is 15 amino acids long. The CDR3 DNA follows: TGTGCCAGCAGTTCCCGGGAAGCAACTAATGAAAAACTGTTTTTT. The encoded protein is CASSSREATNEKLFF.

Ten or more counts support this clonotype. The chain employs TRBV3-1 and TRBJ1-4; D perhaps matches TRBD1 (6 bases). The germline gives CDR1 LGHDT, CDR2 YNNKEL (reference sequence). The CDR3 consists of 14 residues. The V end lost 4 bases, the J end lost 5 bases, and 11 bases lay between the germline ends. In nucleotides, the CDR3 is TGTGCCAGCAGCCTCGGGGGCGCGAATGAAAAACTGTTTTTT. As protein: CASSLGGANEKLFF.

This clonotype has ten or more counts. The CDR3 DNA reads TGTGCCAGCAGTGGGGACAGCTTTAGCAATCAGCCCCAGCATTTT. It specifies CASSGDSFSNQPQHF. The V and J genes are TRBV6-1 and TRBJ1-5; 7 nucleotides line up with TRBD1. The trim removed 4 bases at V and 0 bases at J, leaving 3 bases unmatched. The CDR3 runs to 15 residues. Germline V CDR1 and CDR2: MNHNS, SASEGT.

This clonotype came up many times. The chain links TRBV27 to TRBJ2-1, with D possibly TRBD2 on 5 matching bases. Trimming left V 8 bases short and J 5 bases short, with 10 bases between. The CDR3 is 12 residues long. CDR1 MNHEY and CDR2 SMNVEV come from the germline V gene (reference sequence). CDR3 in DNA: TGTGCCAGCGGACTTCAGGACAATGAGCAGTTCTTC. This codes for CASGLQDNEQFF.

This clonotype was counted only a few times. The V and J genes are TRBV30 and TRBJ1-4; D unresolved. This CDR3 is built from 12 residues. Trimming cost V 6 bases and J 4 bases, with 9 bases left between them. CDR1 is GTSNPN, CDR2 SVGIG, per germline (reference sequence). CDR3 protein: CACMGLNEKLFF. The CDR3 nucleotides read TGTGCCTGCATGGGCCTTAATGAAAAACTGTTTTTT.

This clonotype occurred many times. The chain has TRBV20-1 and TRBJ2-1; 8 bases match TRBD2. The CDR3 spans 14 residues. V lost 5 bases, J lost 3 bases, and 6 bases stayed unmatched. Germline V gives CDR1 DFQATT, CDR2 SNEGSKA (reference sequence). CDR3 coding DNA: TGCAGTGCTCAGAGCGGGGGCGTCTACAATGAGCAGTTCTTC. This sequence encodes CSAQSGGVYNEQFF.

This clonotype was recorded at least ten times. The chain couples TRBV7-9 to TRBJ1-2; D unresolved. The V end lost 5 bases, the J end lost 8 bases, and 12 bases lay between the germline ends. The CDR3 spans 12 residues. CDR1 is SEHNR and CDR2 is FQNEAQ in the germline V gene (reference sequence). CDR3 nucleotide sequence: TGTGCCAGCAGCCCTCGGACCGGAGGCTACACCTTC. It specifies CASSPRTGGYTF.

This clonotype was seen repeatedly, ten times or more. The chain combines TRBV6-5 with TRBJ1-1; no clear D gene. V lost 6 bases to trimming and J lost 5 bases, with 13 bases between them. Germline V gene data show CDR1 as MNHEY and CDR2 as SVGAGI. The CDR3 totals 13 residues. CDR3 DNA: TGTGCCAGCAGCCTCAACAGAGGAACTGAAGCTTTCTTT. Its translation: CASSLNRGTEAFF.

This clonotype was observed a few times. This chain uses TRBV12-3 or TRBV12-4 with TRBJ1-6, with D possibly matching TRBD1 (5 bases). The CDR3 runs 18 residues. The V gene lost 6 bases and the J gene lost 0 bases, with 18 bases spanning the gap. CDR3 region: CASSNKGTVSSYNSPLHF. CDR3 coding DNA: TGTGCCAGCAGCAACAAGGGGACGGTGAGCTCCTATAATTCACCCCTCCACTTT.

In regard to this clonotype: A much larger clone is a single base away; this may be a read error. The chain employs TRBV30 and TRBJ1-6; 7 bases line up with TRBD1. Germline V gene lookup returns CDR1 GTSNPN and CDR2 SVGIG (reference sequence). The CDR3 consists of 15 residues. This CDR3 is CAWSGTRGNNSPLQF. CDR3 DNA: TGTGCCTGGAGTGGCACCAGGGGGAATAATTCACCCCTCCAATTT.

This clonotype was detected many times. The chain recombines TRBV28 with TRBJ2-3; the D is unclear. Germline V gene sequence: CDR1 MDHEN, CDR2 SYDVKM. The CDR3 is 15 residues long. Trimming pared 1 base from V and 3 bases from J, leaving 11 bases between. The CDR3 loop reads CASSLSYQGTDTQYF. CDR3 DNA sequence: TGTGCCAGCAGTTTATCCTACCAAGGAACAGATACGCAGTATTTT.

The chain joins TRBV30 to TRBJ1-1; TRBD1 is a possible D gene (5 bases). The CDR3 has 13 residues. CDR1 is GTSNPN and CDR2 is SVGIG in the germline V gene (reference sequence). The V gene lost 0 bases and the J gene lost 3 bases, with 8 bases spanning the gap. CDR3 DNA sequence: TGTGCCTGGAGTGTAACCAGGGACACTGAAGCTTTCTTT. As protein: CAWSVTRDTEAFF.

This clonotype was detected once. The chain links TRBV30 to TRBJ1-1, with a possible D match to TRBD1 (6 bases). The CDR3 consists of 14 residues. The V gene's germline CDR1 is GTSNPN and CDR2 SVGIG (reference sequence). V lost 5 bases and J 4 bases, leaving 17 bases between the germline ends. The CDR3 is CAWEGHLFGTEAFF. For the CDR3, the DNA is TGTGCCTGGGAGGGACACCTCTTCGGCACTGAAGCTTTCTTT. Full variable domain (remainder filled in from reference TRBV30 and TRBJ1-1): SQTIHQWPATLVQPVGSPLSLECTVEGTSNPNLYWYRQAAGRGLQLLFYSVGIGQISSEVPQNLSASRPQDRQFILSSKKLLLSDSGFYLCAWEGHLFGTEAFFGQGTRLTVV.

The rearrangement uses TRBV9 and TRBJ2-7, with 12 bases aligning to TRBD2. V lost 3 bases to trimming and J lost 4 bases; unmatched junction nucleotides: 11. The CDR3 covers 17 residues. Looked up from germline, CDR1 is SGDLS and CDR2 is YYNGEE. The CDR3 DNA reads TGTGCCAGCAGCGCGACGAAATGGACTAGCGGGACTTACGAGCAGTACTTC. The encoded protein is CASSATKWTSGTYEQYF.